The next 24 T cell receptor beta chains were all read from a single sample in a study of CD8+CD57+ T cells in acquired aplastic anemia. Investigators profiled TCR beta VDJ and CDR3 from genomic DNA template. TCRdb redid the calling of the reads with MiXCR, one entry per CDR3 protein. The sample carries 310,000 or so distinct CDR3 sequences, 45% to 65% recorded once. Sequencing was done on patients that had shown CD8+CD57+ cell expansion by flow cytometry. Sequences were obtained from sorted CD4+, CD8+, or CD8+CD57+ T cells (not recorded which) from PBMCs. The receptors originated from a human donor with aplastic anemia.

This clonotype was counted a few times. The V call is TRBV10-1, the J call TRBJ2-1; no clear D gene. V was cut by 3 bases and J by 0 bases, with 15 bases left in between. This CDR3 has 17 residues. Germline values: CDR1 WNHNN, CDR2 SYGVQD (reference sequence). Written as DNA, the CDR3 is TGCGCCAGCAGTGATTCAGGTCGGGCTGGCTCCTACAATGAGCAGTTCTTC. The encoded protein is CASSDSGRAGSYNEQFF.

There are many counts of this clonotype. This sequence joins TRBV20-1 and TRBJ1-2; 9 nucleotides line up with TRBD1. Germline V gene lookup returns CDR1 DFQATT and CDR2 SNEGSKA (reference sequence). This CDR3 is built from 14 residues. V was clipped by 2 bases and J by 2 bases; unmatched bases: 3. This CDR3 is CSARLDRGNYGYTF. CDR3 DNA: TGCAGTGCTAGACTGGACAGGGGAAACTATGGCTACACCTTC.

The chain recombines TRBV29-1 with TRBJ1-6; D gene unclear. The ends were cut back, 4 bases at V and 7 bases at J, with 11 bases in the middle. Germline values: CDR1 SQVTM, CDR2 ANQGSEA. The CDR3 runs to 13 residues. In DNA form, the CDR3 reads TGCAGCGTTGCGGCGGACCAAAATTCACCCCTCCACTTT. It specifies CSVAADQNSPLHF.

This clonotype was counted only a few times. This sequence joins TRBV7-8 and TRBJ1-2; D ambiguous. The CDR3 extends over 13 amino acids. The V gene's germline CDR1 is SGHVS and CDR2 FQNEAQ. V dropped 1 base and J dropped 7 bases, with 10 bases sitting between them. In DNA, the CDR3 is TGTGCCAGCAGCTTAGTGCAGTCGCGTGGCTACACCTTC. Protein: CASSLVQSRGYTF.

As to this clonotype: This clone may be a read error of a much larger clone one base away. V gene TRBV5-1 combines with J gene TRBJ2-2, with TRBD1 matching over 8 bases. The CDR3 consists of 16 residues. The V gene's germline CDR1 is SGHRS and CDR2 YFSETQ. With 4 bases clipped from V and 2 bases from J, the junction kept 7 bases outside the gene matches. Here the CDR3 reads CASSPDRGTNTGELFF. The CDR3 DNA sequence: TGCGCCAGCAGCCCCGACAGGGGAACAAACACCGGGGAGCTGTTTTTT. Drawing the rest from reference TRBV5-1 and TRBJ2-2, the complete variable domain is KAGVTQTPRYLIKTRGQQVTLSCSPISGHRSVSWYQQTPGQGLQFLFEYFSETQRNKGNFPGRFSGRQFSNSRSEMNVSTLELGDSALYLCASSPDRGTNTGELFFGEGSRLTVL.

This clonotype was found once. The rearrangement uses TRBV2 and TRBJ2-7, with D unresolved. The CDR3 totals 17 residues. CDR1 and CDR2 (germline): SNHLY, FYNNEI. V dropped 4 bases and J dropped 2 bases, with 21 bases sitting between them. CDR3 sequence reads: CASSATLVSGSPYEQYF. For the CDR3, the DNA is TGTGCCAGCAGTGCAACCCTTGTGTCAGGCAGTCCCTACGAGCAGTACTTC. Looking up the rest from reference TRBV2 and TRBJ2-7 gives the full variable domain: EPEVTQTPSHQVTQMGQEVILRCVPISNHLYFYWYRQILGQKVEFLVSFYNNEISEKSEIFDDQFSVERPDGSNFTLKIRSTKLEDSAMYFCASSATLVSGSPYEQYFGPGTRLTVT.

The chain recombines TRBV24-1 with TRBJ2-5, with 10 bases that match TRBD2. With 4 bases clipped from V and 5 bases from J, the junction kept 15 bases outside the gene matches. The CDR3 covers 18 residues. The germline V gene has CDR1 KGHDR and CDR2 SFDVKD. The CDR3 DNA reads TGTGCCACCAGTGACTCCGGGGCTAGCGGGAGTAGGAGGGAGACCCAGTACTTC. Encoded protein: CATSDSGASGSRRETQYF.

The V gene is TRBV7-8, the J gene TRBJ2-7; TRBD1 agrees at 8 bases. From germline, CDR1 is SGHVS and CDR2 FQNEAQ. Germline trimming cut 1 base from V and 5 bases from J; bases unmatched to any gene: 10. The CDR3 runs to 16 residues. The CDR3 region is CASSLVVWTGLDEQYF. In DNA, the CDR3 is TGTGCCAGCAGCTTAGTTGTCTGGACAGGGCTCGACGAGCAGTACTTC.

In its sample, this clonotype was seen a few times. This sequence joins TRBV7-9 and TRBJ2-1; 8 bases line up with TRBD1. Germline V gene sequence: CDR1 SEHNR, CDR2 FQNEAQ (reference sequence). The CDR3 totals 14 residues. V trimming: 5 bases; J trimming: 4 bases; junction bases outside the gene matches: 4. In DNA form, the CDR3 reads TGTGCCAGCAGCCCTAACAGGGGGTACAATGAGCAGTTCTTC. Residues: CASSPNRGYNEQFF.

This clonotype has just one count. The chain has TRBV7-3 and TRBJ2-7; 10 positions match TRBD1. The CDR3 length is 16 residues. V shed 6 bases, J shed 2 bases, and the junction held 10 bases outside the gene matches. CDR1 SGHTA and CDR2 FQGTGA come from the germline V gene. The CDR3 protein is CASSQTGTGAAYEQYF. The CDR3 DNA is TGTGCCAGCAGTCAAACCGGGACAGGGGCGGCCTACGAGCAGTACTTC.

This chain's CDR3 is CASSLLGAGELFF. CDR3 coding DNA: TGTGCCAGCAGCCTTTTAGGAGCGGGGGAGCTGTTTTTT. The gene calls are TRBV6-6 and TRBJ2-2; D unresolved. Between the trimmed V and J ends, which lost 6 bases and 8 bases, there was a span of 13 bases. The CDR3 has 13 amino acids. Per germline, CDR1 MNHNY and CDR2 SVGAGI (reference sequence).

In its sample, this clonotype was seen many times. The rearrangement uses TRBV2 and TRBJ1-4; D may be TRBD1 (5 bases). This CDR3 has 15 residues. Germline V gene data show CDR1 as SNHLY and CDR2 as FYNNEI. Trimming stripped 7 bases from V and 8 bases from J, with 20 bases between. This chain's CDR3 is CASTQGGAGGEKLFF. The DNA of the CDR3 is TGTGCCAGCACCCAGGGCGGGGCGGGGGGGGAAAAACTGTTTTTT.

This clonotype was detected many times. This rearrangement joins TRBV6-1 to TRBJ2-7, with TRBD1 matching 8 bases. With 4 bases clipped from V and 2 bases from J, the junction kept 4 bases outside the gene matches. CDR1 is MNHNS and CDR2 is SASEGT in the germline V gene. This CDR3 region has 14 residues. CDR3 sequence: CASSVPQGAYEQYF. In nucleotides, the CDR3 is TGTGCCAGCAGTGTCCCACAGGGGGCCTACGAGCAGTACTTC.

This clonotype was seen repeatedly, ten times or more. The V and J genes are TRBV18 and TRBJ2-2; D may be TRBD1 (6 bases). Germline assignment: CDR1 KGHSH and CDR2 LQKENI. The V end was cut by 9 bases, the J end by 5 bases, with 13 bases between. The CDR3 has 13 amino acids. The DNA of the CDR3 is TGTGCCAGTCATCCCGGGACAACCGGGGAGCTGTTTTTT. This translates into CASHPGTTGELFF.

The sample holds one count of this clonotype. The V gene is TRBV24-1, the J gene TRBJ2-3, with 12 positions matching TRBD1. The DNA end is a closer match to TRBJ1-5, so the J assignment may be wrong. The CDR3 has 15 residues. The germline V gene encodes CDR1 KGHDR and CDR2 SFDVKD. The CDR3 spells CATSGGTGGMNTQHF. DNA for the CDR3: TGTGCCACCAGTGGAGGGACAGGGGGCATGAATACGCAGCATTTT.

The chain employs TRBV7-2 and TRBJ2-7; D perhaps matches TRBD1 (6 bases). Between the trimmed V and J ends, which lost 9 bases and 3 bases, there was a span of 18 bases. From germline, CDR1 is SGHTA and CDR2 FQGNSA. The CDR3 is 14 residues long. CDR3 residues: CASSDRNIFYEQYF. The CDR3, as DNA: TGTGCCAGTTCAGACAGGAACATCTTCTACGAGCAGTACTTC.

This clonotype was seen at least ten times. This sequence joins TRBV3-1 and TRBJ1-1; TRBD1 is a possible D gene (5 bases). This CDR3 region has 13 residues. Germline V gene sequence: CDR1 LGHDT, CDR2 YNNKEL (reference sequence). Trimming shortened V by 3 bases and J by 5 bases, and 10 bases separated the two germline ends. CDR3 coding DNA: TGTGCCAGCAGCCAGGGGGGTATTACTGAAGCTTTCTTT. This translates into CASSQGGITEAFF.

This clonotype was observed at least ten times. The chain combines TRBV4-1 with TRBJ2-1, with 7 bases that match TRBD2. V trimming: 4 bases; J trimming: 1 base; junction bases outside the gene matches: 7. This CDR3 contains 16 residues. Per the germline V gene, CDR1 is MGHRA and CDR2 is YSYEKL. CDR3 in DNA: TGCGCCAGCAGCCGCCCTAGCGGAGGATCCTACAATGAGCAGTTCTTC. The encoded protein is CASSRPSGGSYNEQFF.

The V and J genes are TRBV2 and TRBJ2-7; D may be TRBD1 (6 bases). This CDR3 spans 14 amino acids. The V gene's germline CDR1 is SNHLY and CDR2 FYNNEI. The V end lost 6 bases, the J end lost 0 bases, and 12 bases lay between the germline ends. CDR3 coding DNA: TGTGCCAGCAGCTACGACAGGAACTCCTACGAGCAGTACTTC. Translation: CASSYDRNSYEQYF.

This clonotype was observed many times. V is TRBV3-1 and J is TRBJ2-7; 7 bases line up with TRBD2. Looked up from germline, CDR1 is LGHDT and CDR2 is YNNKEL (reference sequence). The CDR3 covers 17 residues. The V and J ends lost 5 bases and 1 base, in that order; junction bases with no gene match: 14. As DNA, the CDR3 is TGTGCCAGCAGCAATACCGCGGGGGTACTGGGGTCCTACGAGCAGTACTTC. The encoded protein is CASSNTAGVLGSYEQYF.

The sample holds a few counts of this clonotype. This chain connects TRBV24-1 to TRBJ2-3, with 8 bases matching TRBD1. The CDR3 is made up of 14 amino acids. In germline, CDR1 is KGHDR, CDR2 SFDVKD. With V trimmed by 4 bases and J by 1 base, 0 bases remained unmatched. This CDR3 is CATSEQGGTDTQYF. The CDR3 DNA follows: TGTGCCACCAGTGAACAGGGGGGCACAGATACGCAGTATTTT.

The V gene is TRBV5-1, the J gene TRBJ2-5; D ambiguous. The CDR3 totals 13 residues. Deletions cut 0 bases from V and 7 bases from J, with 10 bases between. From germline, CDR1 is SGHRS and CDR2 YFSETQ. The CDR3 is CASSLVESGTQYF. As DNA, the CDR3 is TGCGCCAGCAGCTTGGTTGAGTCGGGGACCCAGTACTTC.

This clonotype has only one observation. The chain carries TRBV7-2 and TRBJ2-2; D may be TRBD2 (6 bases). Trimming removed 8 bases at V and 1 base at J, with 17 bases between. This CDR3 spans 16 amino acids. The germline V gene encodes CDR1 SGHTA and CDR2 FQGNSA. The CDR3 is CASYRSLARNTGELFF. The CDR3 nucleotides are TGTGCCAGCTATCGAAGCCTAGCGAGGAACACCGGGGAGCTGTTTTTT.

This chain links TRBV9 with TRBJ2-7; 9 nucleotides agree with TRBD2. The V gene's germline CDR1 is SGDLS and CDR2 YYNGEE. There are 12 residues in the CDR3. V lost 4 bases to trimming and J lost 6 bases; unmatched junction nucleotides: 2. The CDR3 sequence: CASSSGLAEQYF. The DNA for the CDR3 is TGTGCCAGCAGCTCGGGACTAGCCGAGCAGTACTTC.